Each of the 22 T cell receptor beta chains below was sequenced from the same sample in a study of human T cells and chemical hapten exposure. TCRdb redid the calling of the RACE reads with MiXCR, one entry per CDR3 protein. Of approximately 74,000 distinct CDR3 sequences in the sample, 25% to 40% were seen once. Time point described: patch test 1, 2 weeks after DPC sensitization. The treatment is: therapeutic diphenylcyclopropenone sensitization with weekly scalp DPC. Sequenced material: whole blood, taken in connection with sensitization to the hapten diphenylcyclopropenone (DPC). The receptors here all came from a man aged 35-49 years with alopecia areata. Some clones in this sample may be carry-over from other donors' samples.

This clonotype was counted between two and nine times. The CDR3 nucleotides are TGCGCCAGCAGCCATCTAGGCAGCCGAGAAGAGACCCAGTACTTC. This codes for CASSHLGSREETQYF. The V and J genes are TRBV5-1 and TRBJ2-5; D unclear. The germline V gene has CDR1 SGHRS and CDR2 YFSETQ. This CDR3 is 15 amino acids long. The V gene lost 4 bases and the J gene lost 3 bases, with 16 bases spanning the gap.

This clonotype was seen more than once but under ten times. The chain carries TRBV4-3 and TRBJ2-7, with D perhaps matching TRBD2 (6 bases). The CDR3 is 16 amino acids. Trimming took off 4 bases at V and 0 bases at J, with 16 bases between the two ends. The germline gives CDR1 LGHNA, CDR2 YSLEER. The CDR3 loop is CASSPALALSSYEQYF. The CDR3, as DNA: TGCGCCAGCAGCCCAGCCCTAGCGCTGAGCTCCTACGAGCAGTACTTC.

This clonotype appeared a few times. This chain uses TRBV20-1 with TRBJ1-2; 9 nucleotides match TRBD1. CDR3 size: 14 residues. V shed 1 base and J 6 bases; nucleotides not matched to a gene: 6. Germline V gives CDR1 DFQATT, CDR2 SNEGSKA (reference sequence). This CDR3 is CSARAPTGGNGYTF. CDR3 sequence (DNA): TGCAGTGCTAGAGCTCCCACAGGGGGCAATGGCTACACCTTC.

V usage is TRBV2 and J usage is TRBJ2-1; D is uncertain. There are 16 residues in the CDR3. V was pared by 4 bases and J by 6 bases, with 19 bases between. Germline V gene lookup returns CDR1 SNHLY and CDR2 FYNNEI. The CDR3 spells CASSVSTRKGGNEQFF. For the CDR3, the DNA is TGTGCCAGCAGTGTGAGTACGCGAAAAGGTGGCAATGAGCAGTTCTTC.

The chain has TRBV7-8 and TRBJ1-2; the D gene is possibly TRBD1 (5 bases). V shed 3 bases and J shed 1 base, with 18 bases lying between them. The CDR3 contains 17 residues. Germline V CDR1 and CDR2: SGHVS, FQNEAQ. The DNA for the CDR3 is TGTGCCAGCAGCTTGGGGCAAAAATGGGAGATTAACTATGGCTACACCTTC. It codes for CASSLGQKWEINYGYTF.

CDR3 coding DNA: TGTGCCAGCAGTTTATCGGGGACAGGGAGGAACGAGCAGTACTTC. Translated, it gives CASSLSGTGRNEQYF. The J gene is TRBJ2-7, the V gene TRBV27, with TRBD1 matching over 9 bases. The trim removed 0 bases at V and 5 bases at J, leaving 5 bases unmatched. Germline V gene lookup returns CDR1 MNHEY and CDR2 SMNVEV (reference sequence). The CDR3 extends over 15 amino acids.

The V and J genes are TRBV27 and TRBJ2-2, with D possibly being TRBD2 (5 bases). Trimming took 5 bases from V and 0 from J, leaving 10 bases between them. The CDR3 is 15 residues long. Germline V lookup: CDR1 MNHEY, CDR2 SMNVEV (reference sequence). CDR3 coding DNA: TGTGCCAGCAGTCCTATAGCGACGAACACCGGGGAGCTGTTTTTT. This translates into CASSPIATNTGELFF.

This clonotype was detected only a few times. The J gene is TRBJ1-1, the V gene TRBV5-1, with unresolved D. The V end was cut by 0 bases, the J end by 6 bases, with 6 bases between. The CDR3 has 12 residues. CDR1 is SGHRS, CDR2 YFSETQ, per germline. In DNA form, the CDR3 reads TGCGCCAGCAGCTTGGGGGCAGCTGAAGCTTTCTTT. Its protein product is CASSLGAAEAFF.

A few counts support this clonotype. The chain joins TRBV27 to TRBJ1-5, with 7 bases lining up with TRBD1. The CDR3 has 16 amino acids. CDR1 and CDR2 (germline): MNHEY, SMNVEV (reference sequence). Trimming removed 6 bases from V and 0 bases from J; junction bases left unmatched: 8. This CDR3 is CASRHTGANSNQPQHF. DNA of the CDR3: TGTGCCAGCAGACATACAGGGGCTAATAGCAATCAGCCCCAGCATTTT.

J is TRBJ2-7 and V is TRBV12-3 or TRBV12-4, with 7 bases matching TRBD2. The CDR3 length is 14 residues. V lost 6 bases to trimming and J lost 0 bases; unmatched junction nucleotides: 5. The CDR3 sequence is CASRKSGGSYEQYF. DNA of the CDR3: TGTGCCAGCAGGAAGTCGGGGGGCTCCTACGAGCAGTACTTC.

This clonotype was observed a handful of times. The V call is TRBV28, the J call TRBJ1-1; TRBD1 is a possible D gene (5 bases). This CDR3 comprises 14 residues. Trimming cost V 6 bases and J 4 bases, with 15 bases left between them. Germline CDR1 reads MDHEN; CDR2 reads SYDVKM. The CDR3 DNA reads TGTGCCAGCAGGTGGGTCACAGGAACCACTGAAGCTTTCTTT. It translates to CASRWVTGTTEAFF.

The table lists this clonotype with a few counts. The chain carries TRBV6-1 and TRBJ1-5, with TRBD1 matching over 8 bases. Germline V gene lookup returns CDR1 MNHNS and CDR2 SASEGT. Losses at the gene ends were 5 bases for V and 3 bases for J; bases not matched to a gene: 18. The CDR3 totals 19 residues. CDR3 coding DNA: TGTGCCAGCAGTAAAGGTCTTGGGACCGGACAGGGACTCAATCAGCCCCAGCATTTT. It specifies CASSKGLGTGQGLNQPQHF.

This chain joins TRBV19 and TRBJ2-3; D unclear. From germline, CDR1 is LNHDA and CDR2 SQIVND (reference sequence). The V end lost 7 bases, the J end lost 7 bases, and 6 bases lay between the germline ends. The CDR3 has 10 residues. CDR3 in DNA: TGTGCCAGTAATCTGTATACGCAGTATTTT. Encoded protein: CASNLYTQYF.

This chain joins TRBV20-1 and TRBJ2-7; perhaps D is TRBD1 or TRBD2 (5 bases each). Trimming took off 6 bases at V and 2 bases at J, with 14 bases between the two ends. This CDR3 is 13 amino acids long. CDR1 and CDR2 (germline): DFQATT, SNEGSKA (reference sequence). The CDR3 region has the DNA TGCAGTGCCCACCGGGACGACGCCTACGAGCAGTACTTC. Translated, it gives CSAHRDDAYEQYF.

This clonotype was picked up a small number of times. The chain carries TRBV6-5 and TRBJ2-1, with D hard to call. V was pared by 2 bases and J by 4 bases, with 3 bases between. The CDR3 is 12 residues long. The V gene's germline CDR1 is MNHEY and CDR2 SVGAGI. CDR3 sequence reads: CASSYGYNEQFF. CDR3 nucleotide sequence: TGTGCCAGCAGTTACGGTTACAATGAGCAGTTCTTC.

This clonotype appeared once. This chain links TRBV3-1 with TRBJ2-1; D is undetermined. CDR3 length: 16 residues. Germline V gene sequence: CDR1 LGHDT, CDR2 YNNKEL (reference sequence). The V end was cut by 1 base, the J end by 1 base, with 11 bases between. The CDR3 spells CASSQAVTNSYNEQFF. CDR3 in DNA: TGTGCCAGCAGCCAAGCCGTGACGAATTCCTACAATGAGCAGTTCTTC.

This sequence joins TRBV12-3 or TRBV12-4 and TRBJ1-2; D is perhaps TRBD1 (5 bases). There are 14 residues in the CDR3. V lost 1 base and J 4 bases, leaving 10 bases between the germline ends. CDR3 nucleotides: TGTGCCAGCAGTTTAGGGGGGATCAGCTATGGCTACACCTTC. Translated, it gives CASSLGGISYGYTF.

In this sample, this clonotype turned up a few times. This chain connects TRBV20-1 to TRBJ2-3; the match to TRBD2 covers 10 bases. CDR1 is DFQATT and CDR2 is SNEGSKA in the germline V gene (reference sequence). V lost 8 bases and J lost 2; bases outside the gene matches: 7. This CDR3 spans 14 amino acids. The CDR3 DNA is TGCAGTCCTCGACTAGCGGGCTCCACAGATACGCAGTATTTT. Translated: CSPRLAGSTDTQYF.

By share, this clonotype ranks as medium-sized. The rearrangement links TRBV24-1 to TRBJ2-1, with D perhaps matching TRBD1 or TRBD2 (5 bases each). This CDR3 has 17 residues. V gave up 5 bases and J gave up 4 bases, with 20 bases separating them. Germline CDR1 is KGHDR and CDR2 is SFDVKD. In DNA, the CDR3 is TGTGCCACCAGTGGGACCCGGTCAGGGACCCTGTACAATGAGCAGTTCTTC. Amino acids: CATSGTRSGTLYNEQFF.

The chain joins TRBV14 to TRBJ2-7; 11 bases agree with TRBD2. V lost 2 bases, J lost 2 bases, and 14 bases stayed unmatched. The germline CDR1 and CDR2 sequences are SGHDN and FVKESK. The CDR3 sequence is 19 residues long. The CDR3 region has the DNA TGTGCCAGCAGCCAATCCTTCCCCCTAAGACTAGCGGGAACCTACGAGCAGTACTTC. Encoded protein: CASSQSFPLRLAGTYEQYF.

The V gene is TRBV7-2, the J gene TRBJ1-4; D perhaps matches TRBD1 (6 bases). The CDR3 sequence is 16 residues long. CDR1 SGHTA and CDR2 FQGNSA come from the germline V gene. V was trimmed by 0 bases and J by 7 bases, leaving 15 bases between them. CDR3 DNA sequence: TGTGCCAGCAGCTTAGCGCTCAGGGGTGGGAGTGAAAAACTGTTTTTT. Residues: CASSLALRGGSEKLFF.

This clonotype has a handful of counts. The chain recombines TRBV7-2 with TRBJ2-7, with unresolved D. This CDR3 contains 15 residues. In germline, CDR1 is SGHTA, CDR2 FQGNSA. The V and J ends lost 4 bases and 1 base respectively, with 14 bases between them. The CDR3 is CASSSTVGRSYEQYF. For the CDR3, the DNA is TGTGCCAGCAGCTCAACAGTAGGTCGGTCCTACGAGCAGTACTTC.